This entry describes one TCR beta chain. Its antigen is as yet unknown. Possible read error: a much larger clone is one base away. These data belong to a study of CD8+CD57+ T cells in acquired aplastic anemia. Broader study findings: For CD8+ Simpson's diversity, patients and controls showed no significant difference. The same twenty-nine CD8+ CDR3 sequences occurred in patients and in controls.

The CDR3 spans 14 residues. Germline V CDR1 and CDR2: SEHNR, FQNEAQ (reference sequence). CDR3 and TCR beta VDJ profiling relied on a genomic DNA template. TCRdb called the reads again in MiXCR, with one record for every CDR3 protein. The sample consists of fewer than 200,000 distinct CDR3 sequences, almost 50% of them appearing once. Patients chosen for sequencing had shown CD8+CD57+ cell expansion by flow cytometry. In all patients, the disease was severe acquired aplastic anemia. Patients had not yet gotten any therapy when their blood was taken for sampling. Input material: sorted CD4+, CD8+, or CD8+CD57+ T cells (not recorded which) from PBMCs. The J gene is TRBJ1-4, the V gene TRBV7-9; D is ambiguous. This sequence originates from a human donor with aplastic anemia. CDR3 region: CASSFREENEKLLF. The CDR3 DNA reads TGTGCCAGCAGCTTTCGCGAGGAAAATGAAAAACTGCTTTTT.